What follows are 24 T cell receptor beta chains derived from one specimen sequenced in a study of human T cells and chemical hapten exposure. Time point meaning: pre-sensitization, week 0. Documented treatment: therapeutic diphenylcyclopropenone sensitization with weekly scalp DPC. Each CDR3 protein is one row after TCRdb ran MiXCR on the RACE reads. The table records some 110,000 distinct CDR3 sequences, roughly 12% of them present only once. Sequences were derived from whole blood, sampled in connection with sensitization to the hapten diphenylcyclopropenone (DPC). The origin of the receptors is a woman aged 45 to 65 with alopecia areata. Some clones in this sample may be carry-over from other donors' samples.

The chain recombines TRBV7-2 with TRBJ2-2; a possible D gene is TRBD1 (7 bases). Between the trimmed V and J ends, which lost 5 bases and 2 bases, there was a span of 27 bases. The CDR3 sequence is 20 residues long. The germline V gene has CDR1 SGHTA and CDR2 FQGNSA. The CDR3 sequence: CASSGTVAVVLAINTGELFF. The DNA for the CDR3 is TGTGCCAGCAGCGGGACAGTAGCGGTGGTCTTAGCAATTAACACCGGGGAGCTGTTTTTT.

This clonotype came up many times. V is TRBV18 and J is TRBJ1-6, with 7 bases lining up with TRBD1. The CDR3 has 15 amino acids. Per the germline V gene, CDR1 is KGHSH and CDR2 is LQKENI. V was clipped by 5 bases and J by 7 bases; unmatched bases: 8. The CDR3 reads CASSSRQGPNSPLHF. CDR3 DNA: TGTGCCAGCTCATCCCGACAGGGCCCAAATTCACCCCTCCACTTT.

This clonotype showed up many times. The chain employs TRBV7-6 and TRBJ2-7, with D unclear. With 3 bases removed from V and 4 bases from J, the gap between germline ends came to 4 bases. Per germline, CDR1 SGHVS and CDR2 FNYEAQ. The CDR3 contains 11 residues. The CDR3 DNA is TGTGCCAGCAGCTTTGCTTACGAGCAGTACTTC. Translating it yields CASSFAYEQYF.

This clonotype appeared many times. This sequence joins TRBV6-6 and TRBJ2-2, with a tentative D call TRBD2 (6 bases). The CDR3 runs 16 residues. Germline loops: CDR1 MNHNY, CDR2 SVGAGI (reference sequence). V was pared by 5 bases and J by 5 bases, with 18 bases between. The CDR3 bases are TGTGCCAGCAGTAACACGGGACTGGGAATTACCGGGGAGCTGTTTTTT. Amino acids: CASSNTGLGITGELFF.

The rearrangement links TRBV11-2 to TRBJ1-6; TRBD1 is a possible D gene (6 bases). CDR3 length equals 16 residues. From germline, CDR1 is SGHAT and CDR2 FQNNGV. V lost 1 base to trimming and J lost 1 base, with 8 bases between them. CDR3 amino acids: CASSLVRGSYNSPLHF. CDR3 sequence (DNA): TGTGCCAGCAGCTTAGTGAGGGGGTCCTATAATTCACCCCTCCACTTT.

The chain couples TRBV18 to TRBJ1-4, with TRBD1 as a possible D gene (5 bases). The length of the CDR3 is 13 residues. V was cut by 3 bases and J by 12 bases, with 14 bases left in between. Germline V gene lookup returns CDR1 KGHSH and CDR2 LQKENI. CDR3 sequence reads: CASSPNQGEELFF. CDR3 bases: TGTGCCAGCTCACCGAATCAGGGAGAGGAACTGTTTTTT.

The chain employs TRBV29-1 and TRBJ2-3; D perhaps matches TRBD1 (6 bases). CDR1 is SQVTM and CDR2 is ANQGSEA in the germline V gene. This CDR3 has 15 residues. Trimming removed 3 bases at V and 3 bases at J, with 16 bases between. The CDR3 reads CSVDRTAPRTDTQYF. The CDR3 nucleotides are TGCAGCGTTGATCGGACAGCGCCCCGGACAGATACGCAGTATTTT.

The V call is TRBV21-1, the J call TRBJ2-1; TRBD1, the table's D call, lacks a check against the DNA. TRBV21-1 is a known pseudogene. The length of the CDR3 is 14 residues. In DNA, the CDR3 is TGTGCCAGCAGCAAAGACTACAGAGATCCGGGGCAGTTCTTC. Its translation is CASSKDYRDPGQFF.

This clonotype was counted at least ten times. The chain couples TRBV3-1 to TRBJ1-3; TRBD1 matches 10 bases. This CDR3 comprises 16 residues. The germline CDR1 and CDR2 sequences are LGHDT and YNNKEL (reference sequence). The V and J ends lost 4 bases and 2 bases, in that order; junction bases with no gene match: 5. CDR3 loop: CASSLGQGRAGNTIYF. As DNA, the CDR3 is TGTGCCAGCAGCCTGGGACAGGGGAGAGCTGGAAACACCATATATTTT.

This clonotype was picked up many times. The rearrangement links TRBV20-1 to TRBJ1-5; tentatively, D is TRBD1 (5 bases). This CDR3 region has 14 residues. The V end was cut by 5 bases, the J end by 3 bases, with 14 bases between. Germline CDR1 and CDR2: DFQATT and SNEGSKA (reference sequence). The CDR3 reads CSADPGHVNQPQHF. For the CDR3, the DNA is TGCAGTGCTGATCCCGGACACGTCAATCAGCCCCAGCATTTT.

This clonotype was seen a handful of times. The CDR3 protein is CSARAPLTGGGAEQYF. In DNA form, the CDR3 reads TGCAGTGCTAGAGCCCCCCTGACGGGCGGGGGTGCCGAGCAGTACTTC. The chain joins TRBV20-1 to TRBJ2-7; 7 nucleotides match TRBD2. V lost 1 base and J lost 6; bases outside the gene matches: 15. Germline values: CDR1 DFQATT, CDR2 SNEGSKA (reference sequence). The CDR3 has 16 amino acids.

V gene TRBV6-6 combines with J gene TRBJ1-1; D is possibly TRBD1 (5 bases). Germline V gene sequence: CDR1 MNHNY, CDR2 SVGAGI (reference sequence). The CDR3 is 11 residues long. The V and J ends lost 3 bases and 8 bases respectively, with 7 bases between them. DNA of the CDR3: TGTGCCAGCAGTTATGAGGGGGAAGCTTTCTTT. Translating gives CASSYEGEAFF.

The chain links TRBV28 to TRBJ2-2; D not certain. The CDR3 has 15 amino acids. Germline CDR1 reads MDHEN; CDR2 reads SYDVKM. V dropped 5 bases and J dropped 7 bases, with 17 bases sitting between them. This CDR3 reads CASSGWRRSDGELFF. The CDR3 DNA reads TGTGCCAGCAGTGGGTGGCGACGGAGTGACGGGGAGCTGTTTTTT.

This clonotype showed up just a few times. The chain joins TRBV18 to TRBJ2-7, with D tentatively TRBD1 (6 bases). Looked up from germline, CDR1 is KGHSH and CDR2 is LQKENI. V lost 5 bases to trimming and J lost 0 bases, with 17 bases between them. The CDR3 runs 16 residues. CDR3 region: CASSKAVPDSSYEQYF. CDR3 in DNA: TGTGCCAGCTCAAAGGCTGTCCCGGACAGCTCCTACGAGCAGTACTTC. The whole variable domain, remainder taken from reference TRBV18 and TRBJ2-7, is NAGVMQNPRHLVRRRGQEARLRCSPMKGHSHVYWYRQLPEEGLKFMVYLQKENIIDESGMPKERFSAEFPKEGPSILRIQQVVRGDSAAYFCASSKAVPDSSYEQYFGPGTRLTVT.

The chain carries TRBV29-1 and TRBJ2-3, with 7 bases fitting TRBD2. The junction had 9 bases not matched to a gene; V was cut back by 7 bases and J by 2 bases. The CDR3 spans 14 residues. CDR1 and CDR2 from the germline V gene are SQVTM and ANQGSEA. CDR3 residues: CSATGRETTDTQYF. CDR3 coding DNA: TGCAGCGCCACTGGGCGGGAGACCACAGATACGCAGTATTTT.

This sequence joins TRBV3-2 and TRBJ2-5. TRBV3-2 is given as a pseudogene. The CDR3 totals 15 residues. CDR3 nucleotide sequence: TGTGCCAGCAGCCAAGGGGGTATTACCCAAGAGACCCAGTACTTC. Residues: CASSQGGITQETQYF.

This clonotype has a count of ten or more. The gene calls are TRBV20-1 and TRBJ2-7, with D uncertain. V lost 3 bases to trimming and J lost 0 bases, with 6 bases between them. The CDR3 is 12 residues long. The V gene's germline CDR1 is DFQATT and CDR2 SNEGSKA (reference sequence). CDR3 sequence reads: CSARLSSYEQYF. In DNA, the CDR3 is TGCAGTGCTAGGCTGAGCTCCTACGAGCAGTACTTC.

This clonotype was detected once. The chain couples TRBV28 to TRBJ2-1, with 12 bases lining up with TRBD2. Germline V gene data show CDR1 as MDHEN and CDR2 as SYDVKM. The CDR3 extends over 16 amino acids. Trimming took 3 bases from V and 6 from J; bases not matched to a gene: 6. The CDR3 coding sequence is TGTGCCAGCAGTTTTCAAACTAGCGGGAGGAGCAATGAGCAGTTCTTC. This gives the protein CASSFQTSGRSNEQFF.

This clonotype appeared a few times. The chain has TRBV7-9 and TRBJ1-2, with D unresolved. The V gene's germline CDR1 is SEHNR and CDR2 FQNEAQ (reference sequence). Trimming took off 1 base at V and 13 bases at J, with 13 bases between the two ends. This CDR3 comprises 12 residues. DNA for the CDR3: TGTGCCAGCAGCTTAGAGGGTAGACGTTGCACCTTC. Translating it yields CASSLEGRRCTF.

The chain's CDR3 is CASSLGRGGGRPDTQYF. The CDR3 coding sequence is TGTGCCAGCAGCTTAGGACGGGGGGGAGGAAGGCCAGATACGCAGTATTTT. V and J are TRBV11-2 and TRBJ2-3, with 8 positions matching TRBD2. The CDR3 contains 17 residues. J was trimmed by 4 bases and V by 1 base; bases with no gene match: 10. Germline CDR1 and CDR2: SGHAT and FQNNGV. Combining the CDR3 with reference TRBV11-2 and TRBJ2-3 gives the whole variable domain EAGVAQSPRYKIIEKRQSVAFWCNPISGHATLYWYQQILGQGPKLLIQFQNNGVVDDSQLPKDRFSAERLKGVDSTLKIQPAKLEDSAVYLCASSLGRGGGRPDTQYFGPGTRLTVL.

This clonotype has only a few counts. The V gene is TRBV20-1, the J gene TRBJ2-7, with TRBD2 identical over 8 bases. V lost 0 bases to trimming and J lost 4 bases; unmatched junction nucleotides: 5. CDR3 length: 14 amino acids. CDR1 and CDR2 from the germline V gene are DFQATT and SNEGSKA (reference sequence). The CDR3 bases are TGCAGTGCTAGAGATCCCAGCGGGGGATACGAGCAGTACTTC. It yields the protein CSARDPSGGYEQYF.

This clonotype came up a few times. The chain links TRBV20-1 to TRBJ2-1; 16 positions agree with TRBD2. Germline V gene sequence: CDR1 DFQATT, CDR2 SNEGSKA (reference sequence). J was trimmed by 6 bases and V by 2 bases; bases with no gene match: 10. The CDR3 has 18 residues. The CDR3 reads CSARLTEGLAGGGNEQFF. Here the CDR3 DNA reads TGCAGTGCTAGACTTACCGAGGGACTAGCGGGAGGGGGCAATGAGCAGTTCTTC.

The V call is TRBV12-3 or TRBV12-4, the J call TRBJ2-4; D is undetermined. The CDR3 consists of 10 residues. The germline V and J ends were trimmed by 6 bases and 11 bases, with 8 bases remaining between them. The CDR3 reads CASSGVVQYF. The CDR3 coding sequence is TGTGCCAGCAGCGGAGTCGTTCAGTACTTC.

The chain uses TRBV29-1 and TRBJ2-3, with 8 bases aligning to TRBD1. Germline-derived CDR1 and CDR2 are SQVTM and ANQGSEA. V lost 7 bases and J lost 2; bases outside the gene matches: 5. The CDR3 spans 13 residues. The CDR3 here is CSGGQGHTDTQYF. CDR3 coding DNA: TGCAGCGGTGGACAGGGTCACACAGATACGCAGTATTTT.